The clone carrying this T cell receptor beta chain was observed a few times. Antigen specificity is unknown. This specimen comes from a study of human T cells and chemical hapten exposure. Study at large: Donors were sensitized with 2% DPC on the upper inner arm. Diphenylcyclopropenone was applied weekly to patients' scalps across the roughly 25-week study. General study findings and limits: Controls formed significantly fewer large CDR3 similarity clusters than expanded TCRs did.

From the RACE reads, TCRdb called clonotypes with MiXCR, one entry per CDR3 protein. The sample holds over 65,000 distinct CDR3 sequences; roughly 10% are singletons and the top ten take around 1.4%. Time point given: patch test 2, 6 weeks after DPC sensitization. Treatment described: therapeutic diphenylcyclopropenone sensitization with weekly scalp DPC. Prior to application of each patch test, blood was drawn. Trimming took 4 bases from V and 6 from J; bases not matched to a gene: 10. CDR1 SGHDT and CDR2 YYEEEE come from the germline V gene. This CDR3 spans 15 amino acids. The receptor's source is a man aged 18 to 29 with alopecia areata. Some clones in this sample may be carry-over from other donors' samples. Sequences were derived from whole blood, sampled in connection with sensitization to the hapten diphenylcyclopropenone (DPC). The gene calls are TRBV5-6 and TRBJ2-1, with 7 bases fitting TRBD1. The CDR3 DNA is TGTGCCAGCAGCGGAACCGGGACAGCGCCCAATGAGCAGTTCTTC. The encoded protein is CASSGTGTAPNEQFF.